This T cell receptor (beta chain) was sequenced in a study of blood T cell repertoires in COVID-19. Turning to the study itself: Some COVID-19 samples were acute and others convalescent; all came from the United States, Italy and Spain. PBMCs, B-cell-depleted T cells, or T cells provided the cDNA or gDNA that made up the material.

Study processing details: It was from reference gene primer amplification that nucleated cell counts were estimated. Libraries were prepared by immunoSEQ multiplex PCR; TCRdb keeps only in-frame clonotypes and omits some of them. Clonal size and the V and J genes are those of that table, whereas D and trimming came from the DNA. The table records roughly 99,000 clones, approximately 88% of them present only once. J was trimmed by 4 bases and V by 2 bases; bases with no gene match: 2. The CDR3 is made up of 13 amino acids. Germline V gives CDR1 SGHTS, CDR2 YDEGEE. This clone was detected only once. The specimen was peripheral blood. The sequence derives from a human donor in a cohort sampled during active COVID-19. The chain employs TRBV5-8 and TRBJ2-5, with TRBD1 matching over 7 bases. CDR3 amino acids: CASSFNRGETQYF. The CDR3 DNA reads as TGTGCCAGCAGCTTCAACAGGGGAGAGACCCAGTACTTC.